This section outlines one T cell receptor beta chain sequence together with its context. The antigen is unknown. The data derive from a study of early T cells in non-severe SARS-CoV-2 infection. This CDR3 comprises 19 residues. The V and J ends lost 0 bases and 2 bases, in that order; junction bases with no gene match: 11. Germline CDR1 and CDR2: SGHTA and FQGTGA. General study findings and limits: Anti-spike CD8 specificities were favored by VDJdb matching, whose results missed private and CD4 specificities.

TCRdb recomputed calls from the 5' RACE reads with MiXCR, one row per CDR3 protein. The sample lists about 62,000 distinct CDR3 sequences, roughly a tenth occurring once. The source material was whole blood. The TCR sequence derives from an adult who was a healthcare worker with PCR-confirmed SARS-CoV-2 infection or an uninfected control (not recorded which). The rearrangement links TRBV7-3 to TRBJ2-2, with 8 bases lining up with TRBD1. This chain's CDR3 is CASSLTSGGYRVNTGELFF. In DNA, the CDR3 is TGTGCCAGCAGCTTAACGTCAGGGGGCTATCGGGTAAACACCGGGGAGCTGTTTTTT.